Here is one T cell receptor beta chain with its context. The antigen it binds to is not known. There are no base qualities to consult, and no much larger clone falls within one base. This sample is part of a study of blood T cells in healthy people across ages (dated by TCRdb to the mid-2010s). Broadly, across the study: In model experiments, template switching captured roughly one uniquely barcoded TCR beta cDNA molecule for every two T cells. Using deep sequencing normalized with unique cDNA molecular identifiers, the study measured how TCR beta repertoire diversity changes with age. The donors were divided into four age groups: young (average around 16 years), middle-aged (about 39), aged (approximately 59) and long-lived (roughly 82). Donors of different ages were randomly distributed across sequencing lanes to avoid experimental bias. The study analyzed two additional independent replicas of 1 million unique cDNA reads from the same blood draw for two donors, one aged 18 to 30 and one aged 80 or older. What the work shows at the level of the full study, not this receptor alone: As age increased, observed TCR beta diversity per million T cells dropped in a roughly linear way, and a significant reduction was already evident by age 40. Compared with the aged group, the long-lived group had more naive CD4+ T cells, fewer expanded clones and increased TCR diversity, suggesting age selection. There was a strong correlation between observed TCR beta diversity and the percentage of naive T cells measured by flow cytometry. The CMV infection status of donors was not known, potentially confounding age-related changes in expanded clonotypes. Conclusive comparison of naive and antigen-experienced compartments was prevented by the profiling of bulk unsorted PBMCs. Estimates of total diversity based on one million sequenced T cells were regarded as lower bounds and as underestimates.

Library preparation used 5' RACE. TCRdb lists the instrument as Illumina HiSeq 2500. A second about 6 to 11 cycle PCR used a sample-barcoded 5' primer and a J-beta primer mix. Each TCR beta cDNA molecule received a unique molecular identifier from a template-switch 5' adaptor carrying 12 random nucleotides. Each sample yielded at least 3 million CDR3-containing paired-end reads. First-strand cDNA was synthesized from all RNA with the Mint cDNA synthesis kit, primed by a TRBC-specific oligonucleotide. All cDNA was treated with uracil-DNA glycosylase and then went through a first 18-cycle PCR with the universal primers M1SS and BC2_uni_R. The published analysis was carried out like this. For normalization, 1 million high-quality reads, each with a distinct molecular identifier, were randomly selected from each sample. Instead of being binned into consensus sequences, reads that shared molecular identifiers were thrown out. CDR3 identification, clonotype clustering and error correction used MiTCR with a Q25 quality threshold and the strictest error-elimination algorithm. Lower-bound total TCR beta diversity was estimated with a nonparametric unseen species model using Euler transformation. Through fastp at Q25 and MiXCR, TCRdb rebuilt clones from the public reads, retaining in-frame beta chains. Rows matching on CDR3 protein sequence are summarized as one entry with the most common DNA and genes. The V and J calls were determined by TCRdb, not by the authors. The sample table holds about 970,000 distinct CDR3 sequences, of which roughly half were seen once. Clones ranked in the top ten supply 20% to 25% of the sample.

Relative to germline, V is 5 bases shorter and J is 10 bases shorter, with 17 bases between their ends. For CDR1 and CDR2, the germline V gene (reference sequence) lists SGHAT and FQDESV. From its cysteine to its phenylalanine, the CDR3 spans 13 amino acids. The entry retains the CDR3 DNA only, 39 bases that are in frame from base 1. The donors were under 40 Caucasian individuals from Russia, aged 6 to 90 years, who were systemically healthy. Around 9.8 milliliters of peripheral blood were collected from each donor into EDTA-treated Vacutainer tubes. Ficoll-Paque density-gradient centrifugation was used to isolate PBMCs, with at least 7 million per sample. Total RNA was extracted from PBMCs with Trizol reagent, with at least 5.5 micrograms obtained per sample. The percentages of naive CD45RAhigh/CD27high T cells were determined by flow cytometry on a PBMC aliquot from every donor.

The TCR sequence derives from an older woman in good health. The sample comprised blood. The chain joins TRBV11-1 to TRBJ2-5; the best D guess is TRBD2, with 6 bases matching. The nucleotides read TGTGCCAGCAGCCGAACCCTAGCGCGGGACCAGTACTTC. Its coded protein is CASSRTLARDQYF. The full variable domain, with segments outside the CDR3 supplied by the reference TRBV11-1 and TRBJ2-5 proteins, appears as EAEVAQSPRYKITEKSQAVAFWCDPISGHATLYWYRQILGQGPELLVQFQDESVVDDSQLPKDRFSAERLKGVDSTLKIQPAELGDSAMYLCASSRTLARDQYFGPGTRLLVL.